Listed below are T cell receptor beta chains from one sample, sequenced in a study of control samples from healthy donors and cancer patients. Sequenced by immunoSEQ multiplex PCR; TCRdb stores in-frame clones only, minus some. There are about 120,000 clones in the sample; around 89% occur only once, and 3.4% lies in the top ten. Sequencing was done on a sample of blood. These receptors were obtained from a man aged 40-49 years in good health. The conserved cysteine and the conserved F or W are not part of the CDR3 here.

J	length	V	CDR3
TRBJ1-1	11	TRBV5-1	ASSLGGGLEAF
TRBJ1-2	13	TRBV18	ASSPVGRTTYGYT
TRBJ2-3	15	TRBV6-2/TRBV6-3	ASSSRTSGTLKDTQY
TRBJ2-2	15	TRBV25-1	ASSGQPGQANTGELF
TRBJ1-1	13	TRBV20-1	SGNEGPQPNTEAF
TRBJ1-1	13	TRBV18	ASSSGRDGFGEAF
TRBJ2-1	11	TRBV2	ASKGGLYNEQF
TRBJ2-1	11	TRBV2	ASSTDTYNEQF
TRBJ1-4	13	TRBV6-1	ASSEVAGETEKLF
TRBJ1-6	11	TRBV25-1	ASSDRGGSPLH
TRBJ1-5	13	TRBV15	ATSRADRRNQPQH
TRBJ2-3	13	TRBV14	ASSQDLGGTDTQY
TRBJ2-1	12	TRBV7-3	ASIYRGGHNEQF
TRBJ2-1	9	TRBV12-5	ASGLRDAQF
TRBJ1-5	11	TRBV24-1	ATSDRDYQPQH
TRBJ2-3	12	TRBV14	ASSRRVQTDTQY
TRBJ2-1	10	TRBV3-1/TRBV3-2	ASSQLYNEQF
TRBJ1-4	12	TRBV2	ASSPDWANEKLF
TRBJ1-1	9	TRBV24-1	ATSAGKQAF
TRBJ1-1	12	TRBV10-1	ASSSGGTDTEAF
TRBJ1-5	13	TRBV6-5	ASSLEDRVTQPQH
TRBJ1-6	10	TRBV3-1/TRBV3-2	ASSHSNSPLH
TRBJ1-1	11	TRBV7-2	ASSEGGSTEAF
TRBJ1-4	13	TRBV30	AWSVLAGGNEKLF
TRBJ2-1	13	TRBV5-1	ASRSSGGTYNEQF
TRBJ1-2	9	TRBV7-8	ASSLDQGYT
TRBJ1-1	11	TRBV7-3	ASSLQQNTEAF
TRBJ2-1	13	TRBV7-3	ASSQEGGTYNEQF
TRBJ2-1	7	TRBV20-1	SVGTQQF
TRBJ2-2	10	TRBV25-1	ASSVGVGELF
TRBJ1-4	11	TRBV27	ASSRDRGEKLF
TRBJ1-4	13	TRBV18	ASSPGTATNEKLF
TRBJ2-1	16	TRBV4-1	ASSQDWGTSGGLDEQF
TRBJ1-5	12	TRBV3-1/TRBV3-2	ASSQRGSNQPQH
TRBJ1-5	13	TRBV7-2	ASSLVGYSNQPQH
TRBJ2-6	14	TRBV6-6	ASSSPRQAGANVLT
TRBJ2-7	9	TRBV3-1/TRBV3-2	ASSHGGEQY